A single sample gave rise to the 20 T cell receptor beta chains below, sequenced in a study of breast tumors, draining lymph nodes, adjacent tissues. TCRdb re-called the multiplex PCR reads through MiXCR, storing one row per CDR3 protein. The sample contains approximately 11,000 distinct CDR3 sequences, around 36% of which appear only once. Sample: breast tumor tissue. The receptors originated from a female donor with breast cancer. Some clones in this sample may be carry-over from other donors' samples.

This clonotype was recorded only once. One end of the junction is discordant with germline, which a read error may explain. The chain is built from TRBV24-1 and TRBJ2-5; D is perhaps TRBD1 or TRBD2 (5 bases each). Germline CDR1 and CDR2: KGHDR and SFDVKD. The CDR3 consists of 13 residues. The CDR3, as DNA: TGTGCCACCAGCTCCTCGGGGCAAGAGACCCAGTGTTTC. This codes for CATSSSGQETQCF.

The chain recombines TRBV25-1 with TRBJ2-7; the match to TRBD2 covers 13 bases. The CDR3 extends over 14 amino acids. V lost 4 bases, J lost 3 bases, and 0 bases stayed unmatched. CDR1 MGHDK and CDR2 SYGVNS come from the germline V gene. CDR3 protein: CASSGTSGSYEQYF. The CDR3 DNA reads TGTGCCAGCAGTGGGACTAGCGGGAGCTACGAGCAGTACTTC.

This clonotype has a count of ten or more. The chain employs TRBV14 and TRBJ2-1; either TRBD1 or TRBD2 may fit D (5 bases each). Trimming stripped 3 bases from V and 4 bases from J, with 16 bases between. The CDR3 totals 16 residues. Per germline, CDR1 SGHDN and CDR2 FVKESK. CDR3 loop: CASSHPGARVYNEQFF. The DNA of the CDR3 is TGTGCCAGCAGCCACCCCGGGGCGAGGGTTTACAATGAGCAGTTCTTC. The full variable domain, in which reference TRBV14 and TRBJ2-1 provide the parts outside the CDR3, is EAGVTQFPSHSVIEKGQTVTLRCDPISGHDNLYWYRRVMGKEIKFLLHFVKESKQDESGMPNNRFLAERTGGTYSTLKVQPAELEDSGVYFCASSHPGARVYNEQFFGPGTRLTVL.

This clonotype is termed medium-sized (0.01 to 0.1%). The chain links TRBV20-1 to TRBJ2-7, with 9 bases aligning to TRBD2. The V and J ends lost 2 bases and 11 bases, in that order; junction bases with no gene match: 10. The CDR3 is made up of 13 amino acids. Germline CDR1 and CDR2: DFQATT and SNEGSKA (reference sequence). CDR3 DNA sequence: TGCAGTGCTAGATCGGGCGGGGGGGATATGAAGTACTTC. Its translation is CSARSGGGDMKYF.

The CDR3 region has the DNA TGTGCCAGCAGCTTTATCGGGGTCACAGATACGCAGTATTTT. Translating gives CASSFIGVTDTQYF. V usage is TRBV7-3 and J usage is TRBJ2-3; D might be TRBD2 (5 bases). V lost 3 bases and J lost 2, with 9 bases in between. CDR3 size: 14 residues. CDR1 SGHTA and CDR2 FQGTGA come from the germline V gene.

This clonotype was counted ten times or more. The V and J genes are TRBV28 and TRBJ2-1; 9 bases agree with TRBD1. The CDR3 is made up of 15 amino acids. The V and J ends lost 10 bases and 5 bases, in that order; junction bases with no gene match: 12. Germline V gene sequence: CDR1 MDHEN, CDR2 SYDVKM. Here the CDR3 reads CATLNRGRRDNEQFF. The DNA of the CDR3 is TGTGCCACCCTCAACAGGGGGCGGAGGGACAATGAGCAGTTCTTC.

Only one count was recorded for this clonotype. The chain is built from TRBV12-3 or TRBV12-4 and TRBJ2-1; 8 bases are a match to TRBD2. V was clipped by 5 bases and J by 10 bases; unmatched bases: 10. The CDR3 has 14 amino acids. The CDR3 region is CASSNGTRGNEQFF. As DNA, the CDR3 is TGTGCCAGCAGTAATGGGACTAGGGGAAACGAGCAGTTCTTC.

This clonotype is deemed medium-sized. The CDR3 DNA follows: TGCAGTGCCGTCCAGGGGCGAGGGGGCAATCAGCCCCAGCATTTT. It encodes CSAVQGRGGNQPQHF. This sequence joins TRBV20-1 and TRBJ1-5; TRBD1 might be the D (6 bases). Germline lookup yields CDR1 DFQATT and CDR2 SNEGSKA (reference sequence). This CDR3 spans 15 amino acids. V was shortened by 6 bases and J by 2 bases, with 17 bases between the two germline ends.

This chain connects TRBV27 to TRBJ2-7; 10 nucleotides agree with TRBD1. The V segment lost 5 bases and the J segment 6 bases; nucleotides outside the gene matches: 7. This CDR3 spans 14 amino acids. Germline CDR1 MNHEY, CDR2 SMNVEV (reference sequence). This CDR3 is CASSPDRGRGEQYF. CDR3 bases: TGTGCCAGCAGTCCTGACAGGGGGCGAGGCGAGCAGTACTTC.

This clonotype was counted a few times. The V call is TRBV6-2 or TRBV6-3, the J call TRBJ1-2; 7 bases fit TRBD1. V trimming: 1 base; J trimming: 4 bases; junction bases outside the gene matches: 3. The germline V gene encodes CDR1 MNHEY and CDR2 SVGEGT. This CDR3 is 14 amino acids long. The CDR3 nucleotides read TGTGCCAGCAGTTACTACAGGGGAGGCTATGGCTACACCTTC. It translates to CASSYYRGGYGYTF.

This clonotype was counted at least ten times. The chain combines TRBV28 with TRBJ1-2; D perhaps matches TRBD1 (6 bases). Germline values: CDR1 MDHEN, CDR2 SYDVKM. CDR3 length equals 13 residues. V was trimmed by 1 base and J by 4 bases, leaving 7 bases between them. The DNA of the CDR3 is TGTGCCAGCAGTTTATCAGGGGTCTATGGCTACACCTTC. Translation gives CASSLSGVYGYTF.

The CDR3 region is CASGSETSGTEQFF. The CDR3 DNA sequence: TGTGCCAGCGGCTCCGAGACTAGCGGGACTGAGCAGTTCTTC. This sequence joins TRBV7-9 and TRBJ2-1, with 11 positions matching TRBD2. There are 14 residues in the CDR3. Germline lookup yields CDR1 SEHNR and CDR2 FQNEAQ (reference sequence). Trimming at V came to 8 bases and at J to 9 bases, leaving 9 bases not matched to a gene.

This clonotype was detected many times. The chain recombines TRBV11-2 with TRBJ2-5, with 9 bases fitting TRBD2. V shed 5 bases, J shed 5 bases, and the junction held 6 bases outside the gene matches. There are 14 residues in the CDR3. CDR1 and CDR2 (germline): SGHAT, FQNNGV. CDR3 sequence reads: CASSPGLASETQYF. The CDR3 coding sequence is TGTGCCAGCAGCCCGGGACTAGCATCTGAGACCCAGTACTTC.

By share, this clonotype counts as medium-sized (0.01 to 0.1%). The chain uses TRBV5-1 and TRBJ2-7; TRBD1 agrees at 9 bases. Germline values: CDR1 SGHRS, CDR2 YFSETQ. CDR3 length equals 17 residues. V lost 3 bases and J lost 6; bases outside the gene matches: 16. The CDR3 DNA sequence: TGCGCCAGCAGCTGGGGGGGAAGGGACAGGGTGCCTCGCGAGCAGTACTTC. Its protein is CASSWGGRDRVPREQYF.

This clonotype counts as medium-sized. This chain links TRBV27 with TRBJ1-5; perhaps TRBD1 as D (6 bases). CDR3 size: 14 residues. Germline V gives CDR1 MNHEY, CDR2 SMNVEV (reference sequence). The V gene lost 4 bases and the J gene lost 6 bases, with 13 bases spanning the gap. DNA for the CDR3: TGTGCCAGCAGTTCAGAGGGGGGCGGTCAGCCCCAGCATTTT. This sequence encodes CASSSEGGGQPQHF.

V is TRBV10-3 and J is TRBJ2-2; D is possibly TRBD1 or TRBD2 (5 bases each). Trimming cost V 10 bases and J 2 bases, with 14 bases left between them. CDR3 length equals 14 residues. Germline V gives CDR1 ENHRY, CDR2 SYGVKD. This CDR3 is CATCEGDNTGELFF. DNA of the CDR3: TGTGCCACCTGTGAAGGGGACAACACCGGGGAGCTGTTTTTT.

This clonotype was recorded at least ten times. At one of its ends the junction is not consistent with the germline gene, which may arise from a read error. This rearrangement joins TRBV5-4 to TRBJ2-5; possible D gene TRBD1, 5 bases. Per the germline V gene, CDR1 is SGHNT and CDR2 is YYREEE (reference sequence). This CDR3 region has 14 residues. The CDR3 loop reads CASRLGRDQETQYF. The CDR3 coding sequence is TGTGCCAGCAGATTGGGCAGGGATCAAGAGACCCAGTACTTC.

The chain joins TRBV2 to TRBJ2-7; 7 positions agree with TRBD1. Germline lookup yields CDR1 SNHLY and CDR2 FYNNEI. The junction had 3 bases not matched to a gene; V was cut back by 3 bases and J by 1 base. The CDR3 length is 14 residues. The CDR3 nucleotides read TGTGCCAGCAGTGATAGGGACAGATCCTACGAGCAGTACTTC. Translation gives CASSDRDRSYEQYF.

By frequency in the sample, this clonotype is medium-sized. V gene TRBV12-3 or TRBV12-4 combines with J gene TRBJ2-5, with 7 bases fitting TRBD2. The length of the CDR3 is 15 residues. The junction had 10 bases not matched to a gene; V was cut back by 4 bases and J by 5 bases. CDR3 sequence reads: CASSSNLERDETQYF. The CDR3 nucleotides read TGTGCCAGCAGTTCAAATCTGGAGCGGGACGAGACCCAGTACTTC.

This clonotype was recorded many times. The gene calls are TRBV6-2 or TRBV6-3 and TRBJ2-3, with D unresolved. The germline V gene has CDR1 MNHEY and CDR2 SVGEGT. Deletions cut 6 bases from V and 4 bases from J, with 14 bases between. The CDR3 loop spans 14 amino acids. This CDR3 is CASRPSGIADTQYF. The CDR3 nucleotides are TGTGCCAGCAGGCCTTCAGGAATCGCAGATACGCAGTATTTT.